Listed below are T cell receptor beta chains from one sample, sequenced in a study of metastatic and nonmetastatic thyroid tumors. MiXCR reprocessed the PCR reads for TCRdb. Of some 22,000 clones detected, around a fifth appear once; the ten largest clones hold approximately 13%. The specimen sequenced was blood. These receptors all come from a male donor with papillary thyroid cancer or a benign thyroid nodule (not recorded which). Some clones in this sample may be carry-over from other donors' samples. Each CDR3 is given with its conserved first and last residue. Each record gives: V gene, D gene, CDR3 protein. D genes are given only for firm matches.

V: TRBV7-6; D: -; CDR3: CASSPSPGTGNTIYF
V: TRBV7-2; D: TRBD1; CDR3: CASSPFGTGGNEQFF
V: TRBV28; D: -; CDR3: CASSHDRYTRWYEQYF
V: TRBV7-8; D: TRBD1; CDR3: CASSLGQGYGYTF
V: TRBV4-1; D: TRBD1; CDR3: CASSQKTGYGYTF
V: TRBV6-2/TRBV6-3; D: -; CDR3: CASSYSRDCNTGELFF
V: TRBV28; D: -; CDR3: CASSLLQSNQPQHF
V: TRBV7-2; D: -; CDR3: CASSFLYSPLHF
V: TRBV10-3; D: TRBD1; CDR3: CAIRTGASTDTQYF
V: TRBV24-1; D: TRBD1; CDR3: CATSDVPGQGGYNEQFF
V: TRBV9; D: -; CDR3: CASSPMASNTGELFF
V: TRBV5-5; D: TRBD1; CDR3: CASSEDRQGPNQPQHF
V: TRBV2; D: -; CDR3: CASRYPAGEQYF
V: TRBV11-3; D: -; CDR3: CASSLEQSGRQYF
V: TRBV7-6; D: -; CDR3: CASSLEGETGELFF
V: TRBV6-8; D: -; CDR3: CASSYDWEDGSFYEQYF
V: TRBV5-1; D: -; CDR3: CASSSSGTRAGELFF
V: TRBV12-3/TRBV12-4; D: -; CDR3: CASRYTGGATNTGELFF
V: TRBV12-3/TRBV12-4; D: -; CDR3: CASSLGPPYEQYF
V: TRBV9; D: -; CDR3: CASSVDHGIQETQYF
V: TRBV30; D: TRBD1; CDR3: CAWSVLGRGIGYTF
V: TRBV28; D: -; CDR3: CASTRGLAFYEQYF
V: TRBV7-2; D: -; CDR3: CASSLQGRNSPLHF
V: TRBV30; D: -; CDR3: CAWSRQYEQYF
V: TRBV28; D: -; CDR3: CASTGLELSGANVLTF
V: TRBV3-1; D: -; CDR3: CASSQVSYEQYF
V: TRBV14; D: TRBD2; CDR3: CASSPLAGGPGELFF
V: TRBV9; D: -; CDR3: CASSPGEVQGYGYTF
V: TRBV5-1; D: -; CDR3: CASSLLTRGELFF
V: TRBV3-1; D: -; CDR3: CASSQDLWDLGSSGYNEQFF
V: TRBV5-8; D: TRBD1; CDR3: CASTLTGGPEKLFF
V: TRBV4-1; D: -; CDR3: CASSREAASSYEQYF
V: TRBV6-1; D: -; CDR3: CASSHPNSVGGTQYF
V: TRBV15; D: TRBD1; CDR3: CATSGTGAIRSGANVLTF
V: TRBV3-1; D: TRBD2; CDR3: CASRPTSGDGKQFF
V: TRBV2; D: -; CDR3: CASSEQGEAFF
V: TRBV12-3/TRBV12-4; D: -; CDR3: CARSLSRAGELFF
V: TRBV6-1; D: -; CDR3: CASSETLDLLDEQFF
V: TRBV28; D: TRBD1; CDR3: CASMGQGVFGNQPQHF
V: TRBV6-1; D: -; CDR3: CATVGRYGYTF
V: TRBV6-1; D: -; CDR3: CASHTNYGYTF
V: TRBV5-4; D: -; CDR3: CASSLAYYTLLYNEQFF
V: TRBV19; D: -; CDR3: CASGILTADYNSPLHF